The entry below describes one TCR beta chain. The antigen remains undetermined. These data belong to a study of T-cell reconstitution after alpha-beta-depleted transplantation in children. Study-wide points: Most T-cell counts and diversity one year after the transplant came from T cells that were newly produced. Approximately two months post-transplant, alpha-beta T cells reportedly originated from several hundred expanded graft clones.

V was clipped by 3 bases and J by 4 bases; unmatched bases: 3. The CDR3 has 13 amino acids. The germline V gene has CDR1 DFQATT and CDR2 SNEGSKA (reference sequence). This sample's TCRbeta library carried unique molecular identifier barcodes. TCRdb independently ran MiXCR on the PCR reads; one entry per CDR3 protein. This sample yields roughly 50,000 distinct CDR3 sequences, of which 44% are seen a single time; roughly 98% belongs to the top ten. This receptor was identified in a male patient under 18 who had a stem cell transplant for acute lymphoblastic leukemia, so the T cells may come from the graft donor. The chain combines TRBV20-1 with TRBJ2-7; 10 bases fit TRBD1. The specimen was PBMCs, mostly from graft donor cells, collected 360 days after TCRalphabeta/CD19-depleted stem cell transplant. In DNA, the CDR3 is TGCAGTGCTAGGGACAGGGGGGTTTACGAGCAGTACTTC. Protein: CSARDRGVYEQYF.